This is a list of T cell receptor beta chains from one sample in a study of T-cell memory formation after mild COVID-19. TCRdb reprocessed the 5' RACE reads via MiXCR and lists one record per CDR3 protein. The sample records 470,000 or so distinct CDR3 sequences, 15% to 20% being singletons. Material: PBMCs or a T cell subset sorted from them (not recorded which). All receptors derive from an adult woman who had mild COVID-19 (a few samples of this study predate the infection). Cell type and time point are not known. The CDR3 runs from the conserved cysteine through the conserved F or W. The order of the fields is clone size, D gene, J gene, V gene, CDR3 DNA, CDR3 protein. A D gene is named only where the DNA matches it firmly. Clone size is shown for a subset of rows, as once, few, many or a class of expanded clone.

size: many; D: TRBD1; J: TRBJ2-7; V: TRBV7-9; DNA: TGTGCCAGCAGCTCCCGGGACAGGAGCTACGAGCAGTACTTC; CDR3: CASSSRDRSYEQYF
size: few; D: TRBD1; J: TRBJ1-2; V: TRBV4-1; DNA: TGCGCCAGCAGCCAAGCTCCGCGGACAGGGGGCGACTATGGCTACACCTTC; CDR3: CASSQAPRTGGDYGYTF
size: NA; D: TRBD2; J: TRBJ2-5; V: TRBV2; DNA: TGTGCCAGCAGTGACAGACTAGCGGGAGAATTTCAAGAGACCCAGTACTTC; CDR3: CASSDRLAGEFQETQYF
size: NA; D: TRBD2; J: TRBJ2-2; V: TRBV7-6; DNA: TGTGCCAGCAGCTTGCGGGGGAAAAACGGGGAGCTGTTTTTT; CDR3: CASSLRGKNGELFF
size: few; D: NA; J: TRBJ2-2; V: TRBV20-1; DNA: TGCAGTGCTAGAAAGGGGGGCGCAACCACCGGGGAGCTGTTTTTT; CDR3: CSARKGGATTGELFF
size: many; D: TRBD1; J: TRBJ2-1; V: TRBV5-1; DNA: TGCGCCAGCAGATTCGCGGGACAGGAGTACAATGAGCAGTTCTTC; CDR3: CASRFAGQEYNEQFF
size: few; D: TRBD1; J: TRBJ1-5; V: TRBV18; DNA: TGTGCCAGCTCACCACCGGGACAGAATCAGCCCCAGCATTTT; CDR3: CASSPPGQNQPQHF
size: NA; D: NA; J: TRBJ2-7; V: TRBV6-6; DNA: TGTGCCAGCATTTCCGGAGGGCTCCGGGACACTGTCTACGAGCAGTACTTC; CDR3: CASISGGLRDTVYEQYF
size: few; D: TRBD2; J: TRBJ2-1; V: TRBV28; DNA: TGTGCCAGCAGTTTAAGGAGGGAGGGTAGGAAGCAGTTCTTC; CDR3: CASSLRREGRKQFF
size: few; D: NA; J: TRBJ1-1; V: TRBV20-1; DNA: TGCAGTGCTAGTTTACCTACGAACACTGAAGCTTTCTTT; CDR3: CSASLPTNTEAFF
size: few; D: NA; J: TRBJ2-3; V: TRBV2; DNA: TGTGCCAGCAGCCTCTCAGGTCGCCCCGCCCCAGATACGCAGTATTTT; CDR3: CASSLSGRPAPDTQYF
size: NA; D: TRBD2; J: TRBJ2-1; V: TRBV10-3; DNA: TGTGCCATCAGTGGAGCCAGCGGGGGGGCTTACAATGAGCAGTTCTTC; CDR3: CAISGASGGAYNEQFF
size: few; D: NA; J: TRBJ1-1; V: TRBV5-4; DNA: TGTGCCAGCCGAAAGGGGAACACTGAAGCTTTCTTT; CDR3: CASRKGNTEAFF
size: NA; D: NA; J: TRBJ2-6; V: TRBV18; DNA: TGTGCCAGCTCCCACTCTGGGGCCAACGTCCTGACTTTC; CDR3: CASSHSGANVLTF
size: NA; D: TRBD1; J: TRBJ2-7; V: TRBV5-1; DNA: TGCGCCAGCAGCGTTCGGGGACAGGGCTACGAGCAGTACTTC; CDR3: CASSVRGQGYEQYF
size: many; D: TRBD1; J: TRBJ2-7; V: TRBV29-1; DNA: TGCAGCGTGACAGGGGCCCTCTCCTACGAGCAGTACTTC; CDR3: CSVTGALSYEQYF
size: NA; D: NA; J: TRBJ2-1; V: TRBV7-9; DNA: TGTGCCAGCAGCTTCGAAGTGGTCGGGAATGAGCAGTTCTTC; CDR3: CASSFEVVGNEQFF
size: NA; D: NA; J: TRBJ2-2; V: TRBV7-7; DNA: TGTGCTAGCAGCTTGGCCCCCCCACTAACACACACCGGGGAGCTGTTTTTT; CDR3: CASSLAPPLTHTGELFF
size: NA; D: TRBD2; J: TRBJ2-1; V: TRBV29-1; DNA: TGCAGCGTCGCTGGACTAGTAAACAATGAGCAGTTCTTC; CDR3: CSVAGLVNNEQFF
size: few; D: NA; J: TRBJ1-3; V: TRBV9; DNA: TGTGCCAGCAGCGTAGATGGGGGGCCTGGAAACACCATATATTTT; CDR3: CASSVDGGPGNTIYF
size: few; D: NA; J: TRBJ2-7; V: TRBV19; DNA: TGTGCCAGTAGTATGGGTCGGCAGTTCCACGAGCAGTACTTC; CDR3: CASSMGRQFHEQYF
size: few; D: NA; J: TRBJ2-2; V: TRBV20-1; DNA: TGCAGTGCTAGAGCTTGGGACCGCGGGGACACCGGGGAGCTGTTTTTT; CDR3: CSARAWDRGDTGELFF
size: NA; D: NA; J: TRBJ2-7; V: TRBV6-5; DNA: TGTGCCAGCACCCGGGCCTGGGACCTCTCCTACGAGCAGTACTTC; CDR3: CASTRAWDLSYEQYF
size: NA; D: NA; J: TRBJ1-6; V: TRBV5-1; DNA: TGCGCCAGCAGCTTCATTGGGGACAAAAATTCACCCCTCCACTTT; CDR3: CASSFIGDKNSPLHF
size: NA; D: TRBD2; J: TRBJ2-1; V: TRBV20-1; DNA: TGCAGGCTGGGACTAGCGGCTTACAATGAGCAGTTCTTC; CDR3: CRLGLAAYNEQFF
size: many; D: NA; J: TRBJ1-5; V: TRBV12-3/TRBV12-4; DNA: TGTGCCAGCAGTTTAAGCCCCGCGGGCAATCAGCCCCAGCATTTT; CDR3: CASSLSPAGNQPQHF